The TCR beta chain described here comes from a study of cytomegalovirus exposure and HLA in healthy donors. For this clone: The target antigen is unknown. One end of the junction is discordant with germline, which a read error may explain.

Both 60 Vbeta primers and 13 Jbeta primers went into the PCR. Sequenced by immunoSEQ multiplex PCR; TCRdb stores in-frame clones only, minus some. The table includes 100,000 or so clones, about 83% detected once. Germline CDR1 reads MNHEY; CDR2 reads SVGAGI. The CDR3 is made up of 15 amino acids. Study findings and constraints: A later analysis found common viral pathogens apparently linked to several of the most significant clusters. Later work found most CMV-associated TCR beta chains apparently HLA-restricted. Most likely, a cluster of highly shared sequence variants arose as a sequencing artifact.

Source material: PBMCs. The chain carries TRBV6-5 and TRBJ2-7; 9 bases fit TRBD2. The TCR was taken from a young man in good health and CMV-seronegative. This chain's CDR3 is CACSYTEAGGGEQYF. The CDR3 bases are TGTGCCTGCAGTTACACCGAAGCGGGAGGAGGCGAGCAGTACTTC.